This T cell receptor (beta chain) was found in a study of graft-versus-host responses after intestinal transplantation. Across the whole study: Anti-thymocyte globulin was used for induction in all recipients, who then took tacrolimus and steroids for approximately 3 years.

Using immunoSEQ multiplex PCR, the repertoire was profiled, and TCRdb retains in-frame clones only, with some absent. The sample comprises around 97,000 clones, 91% of which are singletons, and roughly 0.2% rests with the top ten. There are 15 residues in the CDR3. Germline V lookup: CDR1 MNHEY, CDR2 SMNVEV (reference sequence). V shed 4 bases, J shed 0 bases, and the junction held 5 bases outside the gene matches. A remark on this clone: What it recognizes is unknown.

This sequence was found in a human donor who was the organ donor for an intestinal transplant. This chain uses TRBV27 with TRBJ2-5; 7 bases align to TRBD1. The sample was unstimulated CD4+ T cells sorted from spleen or lymph node cells, taken before transplant. CDR3 bases: TGTGCCAGCAGTTCCTACAGGGGACACCAAGAGACCCAGTACTTC. Translation: CASSSYRGHQETQYF.